This entry concerns a single TCR beta chain. V trimming: 6 bases; J trimming: 3 bases; junction bases outside the gene matches: 5. CDR1 SNHLY and CDR2 FYNNEI come from the germline V gene. The CDR3 length is 16 residues. The source of the sample is a study of stem cell transplantation in POMP-related autoinflammatory disease. Here immunoSEQ multiplex PCR was the method, and the copy in TCRdb shows in-frame clones only, minus some. The sample carries tens of thousands of clones, approximately 91% recorded once. This chain links TRBV2 with TRBJ1-4, with TRBD1 identical over 12 bases. Sequencing was performed on CD4+ T cells from PBMCs, taken after stem cell transplantation. The sequence was obtained from a human patient with POMP-related autoinflammation and immune dysregulation (PRAID). Certain T cells may be donor cells from the graft. The CDR3 DNA reads as TGTGCCAGCAGGAGGGACAGGGGGCCAGCTAATGAAAAACTGTTTTTT. Its translation: CASRRDRGPANEKLFF.